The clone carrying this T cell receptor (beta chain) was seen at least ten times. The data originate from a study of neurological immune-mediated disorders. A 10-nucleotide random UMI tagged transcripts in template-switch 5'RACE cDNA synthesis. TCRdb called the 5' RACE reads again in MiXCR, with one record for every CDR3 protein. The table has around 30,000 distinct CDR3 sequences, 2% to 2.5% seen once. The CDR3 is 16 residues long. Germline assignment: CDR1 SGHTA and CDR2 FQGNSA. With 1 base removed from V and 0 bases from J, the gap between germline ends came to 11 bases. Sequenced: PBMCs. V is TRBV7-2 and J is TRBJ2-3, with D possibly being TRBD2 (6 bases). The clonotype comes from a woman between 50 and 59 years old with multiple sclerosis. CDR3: CASSLGVGGSTDTQYF. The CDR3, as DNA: TGTGCCAGCAGCTTAGGGGTCGGGGGAAGCACAGATACGCAGTATTTT. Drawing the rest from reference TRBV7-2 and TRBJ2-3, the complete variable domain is GAGVSQSPSNKVTEKGKDVELRCDPISGHTALYWYRQSLGQGLEFLIYFQGNSAPDKSGLPSDRFSAERTGGSVSTLTIQRTQQEDSAVYLCASSLGVGGSTDTQYFGPGTRLTVL.